Listed below are T cell receptor beta chains from one sample, sequenced in a study of T-cell reconstitution after alpha-beta-depleted transplantation in children. TCRdb itself ran the PCR reads through MiXCR, one entry per CDR3 protein. The data contain around 490,000 distinct CDR3 sequences, roughly 10% of them singletons. The sample in question was PBMCs, mostly from graft donor cells, obtained 180 days after TCRalphabeta/CD19-depleted stem cell transplant. These receptors were collected from a female patient between 2 and 15 years old who had a stem cell transplant for aplastic anemia, so the T cells may come from the graft donor. Each CDR3 is given with its conserved first and last residue. A D gene is named only where the DNA matches it firmly. The listing skips clone size in some rows; elsewhere it reads once, few, many or a size class.

many TRBJ2-2 . TRBV27 TGTGCCAGCAGTTTACTAGCGAACGCGAACACCGGGGAGCTGTTTTTT CASSLLANANTGELFF
. TRBJ2-7 TRBD2 TRBV4-3 TGCGCCAGCAGCCACGGACTAGCGGGAGGGGGACCGCAGCAGTACTTC CASSHGLAGGGPQQYF
few TRBJ2-3 . TRBV5-1 TGCGCCAGCAGCAAGGACGGGAGCACAGATACGCAGTATTTT CASSKDGSTDTQYF
. TRBJ2-3 TRBD2 TRBV5-1 TGCGCCAGCAGCCTGACTAGCGGGAGTTCAGATACGCAGTATTTT CASSLTSGSSDTQYF
few TRBJ1-1 . TRBV20-1 TGCAGGCCCGTGGCAGGGAACACTGAAGCTTTCTTT CRPVAGNTEAFF
. TRBJ1-5 . TRBV6-1 TGTGCCAGCAGTGACCTCCAGGGCCCGTCTGTTCAGCCCCAGCATTTT CASSDLQGPSVQPQHF
. TRBJ2-2 TRBD2 TRBV20-1 TGCAGTGCTAGTCGCGGGAGTGGGACCGGGGAGCTGTTTTTT CSASRGSGTGELFF
few TRBJ2-5 TRBD2 TRBV7-2 TGTGCCAGCAGCTTATTCGGCCTAGCGGGAGTGACCCAGTACTTC CASSLFGLAGVTQYF
. TRBJ2-1 TRBD2 TRBV5-1 TGCGCCAGCAGCTCCGGACTAGCGGGAGGGCCCTCCAATGAGCAGTTCTTC CASSSGLAGGPSNEQFF
few TRBJ1-1 . TRBV7-8 TGTGCCAGCAGCTCGGGACACCTGAACACTGAAGCTTTCTTT CASSSGHLNTEAFF
many TRBJ2-4 TRBD1 TRBV12-3/TRBV12-4 TGTGCCAGCAGCCCCGGACAGGCACCCAAAAACATTCAGTACTTC CASSPGQAPKNIQYF
. TRBJ1-5 . TRBV5-6 TGTGCCAGCAGCAGAACAGGAGTTTATAGCAATCAGCCCCAGCATTTT CASSRTGVYSNQPQHF
few TRBJ2-2 . TRBV12-3/TRBV12-4 TGTGCCAGCAGTTCCCAGGTACGCAGTCTGAACACCGGGGAGCTGTTTTTT CASSSQVRSLNTGELFF
many TRBJ2-7 TRBD1 TRBV12-3/TRBV12-4 TGTGCCAGCAGTTCCACCGGGACAGGGACCTACGAGCAGTACTTC CASSSTGTGTYEQYF
. TRBJ1-1 . TRBV5-6 TGTGCCAGCAGCTTGGATCCACAGGGAAGGAGCACTGAAGCTTTCTTT CASSLDPQGRSTEAFF
few TRBJ2-2 . TRBV11-2 TGTGCCAGCAGCCCAATAGGAGGGTGGACCGGGGAGCTGTTTTTT CASSPIGGWTGELFF
few TRBJ1-2 TRBD1 TRBV28 TGTGCCAGCAGAGGACAGGGGTACGACTATGGCTACACCTTC CASRGQGYDYGYTF
. TRBJ1-5 . TRBV6-2/TRBV6-3 TGTGCCAGTCGAAAGGGAGGGGAGCGCAATCAGCCCCAGCATTTT CASRKGGERNQPQHF
many TRBJ2-1 . TRBV20-1 TGCAGTGCTACGGATGGACGGGATGAGCAGTTCTTC CSATDGRDEQFF
few TRBJ2-1 TRBD2 TRBV7-3 TGTGCCAGCAGCCTCCCTGTGAGCGGGAGCTACAATGAGCAGTTCTTC CASSLPVSGSYNEQFF
few TRBJ2-3 . TRBV20-1 TGCAGTGCGGCAGGGGGCACAGATACGCAGTATTTT CSAAGGTDTQYF
few TRBJ2-3 TRBD2 TRBV28 TGTGCCAGCAGTAGCGGGAGGGGGGGCACAGATACGCAGTATTTT CASSSGRGGTDTQYF
. TRBJ2-1 TRBD2 TRBV7-2 TGTGCCAGCAGCCCCGTCGGAGCGGGAGGGTACAATGAGCAGTTCTTC CASSPVGAGGYNEQFF
. TRBJ1-4 . TRBV4-3 TGCGCCAGCAGCCCCGGATACGGTGGAGAAAAACTGTTTTTT CASSPGYGGEKLFF
few TRBJ2-2 TRBD2 TRBV6-1 TGTGCCAGCACCAAACCGGGACTAGCGGGAGCGGGTACCGGGGAGCTGTTTTTT CASTKPGLAGAGTGELFF
few TRBJ1-2 . TRBV4-3 TGCGCCAGCAGCCTCGGGACAAAGGTTAACTATGGCTACACCTTC CASSLGTKVNYGYTF
. TRBJ2-6 TRBD1 TRBV4-3 TGCGCCAGCAGCCAAGATGTTGGTTGGACAGGGGGGGTCGGGGCCAACGGCCTGACTTTC CASSQDVGWTGGVGANGLTF
few TRBJ1-2 . TRBV28 TGTGCCAGCAGTGGGAGACGGGGCTTCTGGAGCTACACCTTC CASSGRRGFWSYTF
. TRBJ1-5 . TRBV12-3/TRBV12-4 TGTGCCAGCAGAGGAGGGGCGGGTGGCAATCAGCCCCAGCATTTT CASRGGAGGNQPQHF
. TRBJ2-1 . TRBV28 TGTGCCAGCAGCATGATTAAGGGGAACAATGAGCAGTTCTTC CASSMIKGNNEQFF
few TRBJ1-1 TRBD1 TRBV3-1 TGTGCCAGCAGCCAAGTGGGACAGGCTCCGCATACTGAAGCTTTCTTT CASSQVGQAPHTEAFF
. TRBJ2-7 . TRBV28 TGTGCCAGCAGTTTACCCGATACCAGGGAGCAGTACTTC CASSLPDTREQYF
. TRBJ2-1 . TRBV12-3/TRBV12-4 TGTGCCAGCAGTTTATCAGACAGTACCTACAATGAGCAGTTCTTC CASSLSDSTYNEQFF
. TRBJ1-2 TRBD1 TRBV2 TGTGCCAGCAGACGCAAGGGGACAGATTATGGCTACACCTTC CASRRKGTDYGYTF
. TRBJ1-1 TRBD1 TRBV20-1 TGCAGTGCCGCACAGGGGTTCGACACTGAAGCTTTCTTT CSAAQGFDTEAFF
few TRBJ2-7 . TRBV16 TGTGCCAGCAGCCAAACACCCTTAGCGGCCTCCTACGAGCAGTACTTC CASSQTPLAASYEQYF
few TRBJ2-1 TRBD2 TRBV28 TGTGCCAGCAGTTTTGGGGGGGGAGCTCGTAATGAGCAGTTCTTC CASSFGGGARNEQFF
. TRBJ2-1 TRBD2 TRBV7-9 TGTGCCAGCAGCTTAAACCCGGGACTAGTGTATGAGCAGTTCTTC CASSLNPGLVYEQFF
. TRBJ1-4 . TRBV6-1 TGTGCCAGCAGTGAAATGTTTCGACAGGAAGAAAAACTGTTTTTT CASSEMFRQEEKLFF
few TRBJ1-2 . TRBV7-9 TGTGCCAGCAGCTTAAAGACACTCTATGGCTACACCTTC CASSLKTLYGYTF
few TRBJ1-1 TRBD1 TRBV12-3/TRBV12-4 TGTGCCAGCAGCGTACAGGGGTTGAACACTGAAGCTTTCTTT CASSVQGLNTEAFF
. TRBJ2-5 . TRBV5-6 TGTGCCAGCAGCTTGTACACCTACCAAGAGACCCAGTACTTC CASSLYTYQETQYF
. TRBJ1-4 . TRBV12-3/TRBV12-4 TGTGCCAGCAGGCCACCGACAGCGAATAATGAAAAACTGTTTTTT CASRPPTANNEKLFF
many TRBJ1-1 . TRBV20-1 TGCAGTGCTAGAGATTCGCGGCAGGCTAACACTGAAGCTTTCTTT CSARDSRQANTEAFF
few TRBJ2-7 . TRBV12-3/TRBV12-4 TGTGCCAGCAGTCCAGCCACAAGTTACGAGCAGTACTTC CASSPATSYEQYF
. TRBJ1-5 . TRBV20-1 TGCAGTGCTAGAGGGACAGTTAGCAATCAGCCCCAGCATTTT CSARGTVSNQPQHF
many TRBJ2-3 . TRBV12-3/TRBV12-4 TGTGCCAGCAGTTTAGTGGGCACAGATACGCAGTATTTT CASSLVGTDTQYF
few TRBJ1-2 . TRBV7-3 TGTGCCAGCAGCCCAACCGGGACACCGAATGGCTACACCTTC CASSPTGTPNGYTF
. TRBJ1-5 . TRBV6-2/TRBV6-3 TGTGCCAGCAGCCCTACAGGGTTGACTCAGCCCCAGCATTTT CASSPTGLTQPQHF
few TRBJ1-4 . TRBV19 TGTGCCAGTAGTTCGGGACAACTTGCAACTAATGAAAAACTGTTTTTT CASSSGQLATNEKLFF
. TRBJ2-5 . TRBV7-3 TGTGCCAGCAGCTCCGGACTAATACAAGAGACCCAGTACTTC CASSSGLIQETQYF
few TRBJ1-2 TRBD1 TRBV7-9 TGTGCCAGCAGCGCCCGGGACAGGATTACCTATGGCTACACCTTC CASSARDRITYGYTF
. TRBJ1-1 . TRBV28 TGTGCCAGCAGTTTATTACCCCCGGGGGTCGGGGGACTGAACACTGAAGCTTTCTTT CASSLLPPGVGGLNTEAFF
. TRBJ2-3 . TRBV20-1 TGCAGTGCTAGAGATGAGGCTAGCGTGTGGGCAGATACGCAGTATTTT CSARDEASVWADTQYF
few TRBJ2-1 TRBD1 TRBV28 TGTGCCAGCAGTTTCAGTCGGTGGACAGGGTATTGGAATGAGCAGTTCTTC CASSFSRWTGYWNEQFF
few TRBJ2-4 TRBD2 TRBV3-1 TGTGCCAGCAGCCCGAACGGGACTAGCGGGCCCCTAGCCAAAAACATTCAGTACTTC CASSPNGTSGPLAKNIQYF
few TRBJ2-1 TRBD2 TRBV7-8 TGTGCCAGCAGTGGGGGGCTAGCGGGCCTAAAGGCCTCCTACAATGAGCAGTTCTTC CASSGGLAGLKASYNEQFF